This entry features one T cell receptor beta chain sequence. Its target is unknown. The data are from a study of T cell responses to AZD1222 COVID-19 vaccine. Study-level findings and limits: Only five or six people who got AZD1222 tested seropositive at baseline. Clonal diversity was possibly underestimated; the donors were predominantly white British and more often female.

CDR1 and CDR2 from the germline V gene are SGHKS and YYEKEE (reference sequence). Between the trimmed V and J ends, which lost 1 base and 7 bases, there was a span of 6 bases. This CDR3 spans 12 amino acids. TCRdb's copy holds only in-frame clones and misses some; the assay was immunoSEQ multiplex PCR. The sample includes about 120,000 clones, about 89% seen only once; the top ten take roughly 4.5%. The sequences come from peripheral blood, collected on day 0 of AZD1222 vaccination. The chain couples TRBV5-5 to TRBJ2-1; D is ambiguous. The receptor was derived from an adult in good health. CDR3 amino acids: CASSLRANEQFF. In DNA form, the CDR3 reads TGTGCCAGCAGCTTGCGCGCAAATGAGCAGTTCTTC.